This T cell receptor beta chain was identified during a study of T cells in Graves' hyperthyroidism and ophthalmopathy (dated by TCRdb to the late 2010s). Describing the broader study: Peripheral blood was collected at initial diagnosis, before any treatment. TCR V-J signatures able to tell the groups apart were searched for in a discovery cohort of some 97 patients, of whom 43 had Graves' ophthalmopathy and about 60 had stable Graves' hyperthyroidism. An independent validation cohort of 18 to 20 hyperthyroidism patients and about 16 patients who later progressed to ophthalmopathy tested prospective prediction of ophthalmopathy. The roughly 100 discovery patients were randomly divided into training and test sets at a 7:3 ratio. Thyroid tissue and blood T-cell repertoires from several Graves' hyperthyroidism patients were also compared in the study. After blood sampling, hyperthyroidism patients were treated with methimazole at a starting dose of 30 mg daily, and ophthalmopathy patients were treated with high-dose intravenous methylprednisolone. The paper reports TCR Vbeta CDR3 sequencing of fewer than 150 peripheral blood samples: approximately 41 ophthalmopathy, over 70 hyperthyroidism and approximately 17 progressor patients.

Based on the germline V gene, the CDR1 and CDR2 sequences are SGHTA and FQGNSA. From the cysteine up to the phenylalanine, the CDR3 has a length of 17 residues. The DNA shown is the 51-base CDR3, in frame from base 1. The germline ends are 15 bases apart after V is trimmed by 3 bases and J by 0 bases. Stable Graves' hyperthyroidism was defined as the absence of progression to ophthalmopathy over 18 months of follow-up. Hyperthyroidism patients were newly diagnosed, had a disease duration of under 2 months, and were aged 18 to 65 years. Any patient with an uncontrolled infection, another autoimmune disease, pregnancy or lactation was excluded. Diagnoses were based on clinical symptoms, serum thyroxine and TRAb, thyroid ultrasound and orbital computed tomography. Ficoll-Paque density gradient centrifugation was used to isolate PBMCs from 8 to 10 ml of fresh peripheral blood. Total RNA was extracted using Trizol reagent, and RNA quality was assessed on an Agilent 2100 Bioanalyzer.

TCR beta CDR3 regions were amplified from RNA transcripts. A first-round RT-PCR of the TCR CDR3 used the HTBI primer set with the Qiagen OneStep RT-PCR kit. The libraries were constructed in a second round of multiplex PCR and then size-selected and purified. Sequencing of the libraries was done on an Illumina HiSeq2000 using paired-end 100 bp reads. The paper's data handling went like this. SOAPnuke was used to process the raw data, with reads discarded if the reads contained adapters or uncalled bases, had a mean Phred below 15, or lacked an exact constant-primer or identifier match. COPE v1.2.5 was used to merge high-quality paired reads, and clonotypes were defined as unique nucleotide sequences. Clonotypes were aligned to IMGT TRBV, TRBD and TRBJ reference segments using MiTCR v1.1. Only V-J combinations with frequency above 0.0001, covering about 99% of repertoires, were analysed. The TCS score was defined as F50 (clonal expansion) divided by E x V (chaos), with BLOSUM62-based TCRdist calculated between CDR3 peptides within each V-J. Welch's t-statistics and random forest reduced 450 to 600 V-J features to roughly 13, which were used in a naive Bayes classifier (R e1071). Clones were called with MiXCR by TCRdb after fastp trimmed the public reads at Q25, and only in-frame beta chains were retained. Under each unique CDR3 protein, matching rows form one entry showing the most common genes and DNA. What appears here as the V and J calls and clone size reflects TCRdb's work, not the paper's. Within this sample are around 99,000 distinct CDR3 sequences, with roughly 15% of them counted one time only. Around two fifths of the sample comes from the top ten.

This clonotype was counted ten times or more. What antigen it recognizes has not been identified. Base quality data are lacking; no much larger clone is found one base away. Here is what the overall study found, with its caveats: No statistical method was used to fix the sample size in advance, and group allocation was not hidden from the investigators. Most expanded thyroid clonotypes (frequency above 0.001) were also detected in blood, a finding suggesting that blood repertoires may reflect thyroid immune responses. A 13 V-J signature model separated ophthalmopathy from stable hyperthyroidism, with 87.88% sensitivity and roughly 84% specificity in cross-validation and 80%/75% in testing. In validation, progression to ophthalmopathy was predicted by the model with roughly 69% sensitivity and just over 72% specificity, a median of about 6 months before onset.

The sample was blood. The sequence was collected from a woman in her fifties or sixties with Graves' hyperthyroidism. The V and J genes are TRBV7-2 and TRBJ2-1, with no confidently assigned D gene. The nucleotide sequence reads as follows: TGTGCCAGCAGCTTCCGCACGGCGAGGAGCTCCTACAATGAGCAGTTCTTC. Translation gives CASSFRTARSSYNEQFF.